These T cell receptor beta chains were read from a single sample in a study of CD4 and CD8 cells across lung adenocarcinoma regions. TCRdb passed the PCR reads through MiXCR, listing each CDR3 protein once. The sample includes more than 10,000 distinct CDR3 sequences, roughly 56% seen only once; the top ten take roughly 35%. Sequencing was performed on CD8+ T cells from the margin of a lung tumor. The receptors originated from a female donor with lung adenocarcinoma. The CD4 and CD8 labels of this study may be unreliable. CDR3s leave out the opening cysteine and the closing phenylalanine or tryptophan.

TRBJ1-6	TRBV7-6	ASSLAPGTRSPLH
TRBJ2-2	TRBV10-1	ASSRDSNTGELF
TRBJ2-4	TRBV4-2	ASSPTPGVAGVRATNTQY
TRBJ2-3	TRBV6-1	ASRARDRQNTDTQY
TRBJ2-2	TRBV7-2	ASGLDRTMGAGELF
TRBJ2-5	TRBV10-3	AGLGGRNQDTQY
TRBJ2-5	TRBV6-5	ASSYSVSGAKETQY
TRBJ2-3	TRBV6-8	AGGSVAETQY
TRBJ2-4	TRBV6-1	ASRGLGGLDKDTQY
TRBJ2-1	TRBV24-1	AISSGSNEQF
TRBJ2-5	TRBV6-5	ASILGQWGEQY
TRBJ2-3	TRBV12-3/TRBV12-4	ASSPGGGGETDTQY
TRBJ2-1	TRBV10-3	AISELGEREGRLHNEQF
TRBJ1-5	TRBV6-1	ASSDEGTASNQPQH